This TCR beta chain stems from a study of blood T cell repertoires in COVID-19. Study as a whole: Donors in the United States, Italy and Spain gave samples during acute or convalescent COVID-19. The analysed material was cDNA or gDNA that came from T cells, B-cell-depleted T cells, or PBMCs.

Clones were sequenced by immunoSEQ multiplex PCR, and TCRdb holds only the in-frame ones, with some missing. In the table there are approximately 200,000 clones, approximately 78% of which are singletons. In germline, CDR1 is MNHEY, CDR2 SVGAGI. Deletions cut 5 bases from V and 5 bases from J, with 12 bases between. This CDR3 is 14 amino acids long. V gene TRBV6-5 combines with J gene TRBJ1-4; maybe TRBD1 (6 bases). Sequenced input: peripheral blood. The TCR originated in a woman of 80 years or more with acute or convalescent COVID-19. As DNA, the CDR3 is TGTGCCAGCAGTCTCGGACAGTCCAATGAAAAACTGTTTTTT. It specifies CASSLGQSNEKLFF.